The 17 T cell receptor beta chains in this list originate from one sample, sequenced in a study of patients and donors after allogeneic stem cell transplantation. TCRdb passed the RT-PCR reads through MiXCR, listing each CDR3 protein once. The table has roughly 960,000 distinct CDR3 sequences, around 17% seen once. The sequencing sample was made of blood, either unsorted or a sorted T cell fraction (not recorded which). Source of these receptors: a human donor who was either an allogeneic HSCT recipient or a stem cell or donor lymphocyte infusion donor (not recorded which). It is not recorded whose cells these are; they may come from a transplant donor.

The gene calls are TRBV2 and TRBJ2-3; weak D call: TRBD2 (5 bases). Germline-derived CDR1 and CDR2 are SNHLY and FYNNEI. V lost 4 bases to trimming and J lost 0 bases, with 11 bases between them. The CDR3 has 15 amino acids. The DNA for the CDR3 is TGTGCCAGCAGTGGGACTCACTGGAGCACAGATACGCAGTATTTT. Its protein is CASSGTHWSTDTQYF.

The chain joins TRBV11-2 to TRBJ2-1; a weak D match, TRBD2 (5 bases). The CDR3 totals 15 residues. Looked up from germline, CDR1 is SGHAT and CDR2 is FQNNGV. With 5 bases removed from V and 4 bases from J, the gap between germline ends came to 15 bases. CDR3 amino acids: CASSNSFREYNEQFF. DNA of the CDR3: TGTGCCAGCAGCAACTCCTTTAGGGAGTACAATGAGCAGTTCTTC. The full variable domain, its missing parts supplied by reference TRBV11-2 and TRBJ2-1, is EAGVAQSPRYKIIEKRQSVAFWCNPISGHATLYWYQQILGQGPKLLIQFQNNGVVDDSQLPKDRFSAERLKGVDSTLKIQPAKLEDSAVYLCASSNSFREYNEQFFGPGTRLTVL.

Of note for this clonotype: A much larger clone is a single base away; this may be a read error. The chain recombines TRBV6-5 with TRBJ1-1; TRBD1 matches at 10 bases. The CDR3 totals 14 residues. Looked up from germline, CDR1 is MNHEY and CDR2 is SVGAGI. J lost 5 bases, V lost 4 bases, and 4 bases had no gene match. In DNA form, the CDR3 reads TGTGCCAGCAGTTTCGGGACAGGGGAAACTGAAGCTTTCTTT. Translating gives CASSFGTGETEAFF.

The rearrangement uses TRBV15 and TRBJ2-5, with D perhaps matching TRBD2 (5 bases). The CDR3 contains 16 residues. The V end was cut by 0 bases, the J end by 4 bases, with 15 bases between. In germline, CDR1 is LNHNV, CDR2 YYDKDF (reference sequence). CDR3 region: CATSRDVHGVGETQYF. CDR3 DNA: TGTGCCACCAGCAGAGATGTACACGGGGTGGGAGAGACCCAGTACTTC. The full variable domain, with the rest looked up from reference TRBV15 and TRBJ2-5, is DAMVIQNPRYQVTQFGKPVTLSCSQTLNHNVMYWYQQKSSQAPKLLFHYYDKDFNNEADTPDNFQSRRPNTSFCFLDIRSPGLGDTAMYLCATSRDVHGVGETQYFGPGTRLLVL.

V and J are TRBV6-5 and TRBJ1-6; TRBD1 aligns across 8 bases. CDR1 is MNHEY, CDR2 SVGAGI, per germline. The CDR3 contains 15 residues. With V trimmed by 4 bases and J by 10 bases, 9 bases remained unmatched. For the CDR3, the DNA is TGTGCCAGCAGTTCGGAGGACAGGGTTGGCTCACCCCTCCACTTT. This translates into CASSSEDRVGSPLHF.

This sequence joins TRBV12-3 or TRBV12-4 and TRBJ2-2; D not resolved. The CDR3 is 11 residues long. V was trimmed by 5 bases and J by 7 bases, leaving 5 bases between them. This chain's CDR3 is CASSIYGELFF. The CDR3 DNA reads TGTGCCAGCAGTATATACGGGGAGCTGTTTTTT.

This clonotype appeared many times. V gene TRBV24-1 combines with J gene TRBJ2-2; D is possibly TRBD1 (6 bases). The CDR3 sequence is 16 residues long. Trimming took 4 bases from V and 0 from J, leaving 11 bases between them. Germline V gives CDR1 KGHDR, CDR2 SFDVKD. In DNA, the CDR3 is TGTGCCACCAGTGACCCCGGGACATCGAACACCGGGGAGCTGTTTTTT. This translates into CATSDPGTSNTGELFF.

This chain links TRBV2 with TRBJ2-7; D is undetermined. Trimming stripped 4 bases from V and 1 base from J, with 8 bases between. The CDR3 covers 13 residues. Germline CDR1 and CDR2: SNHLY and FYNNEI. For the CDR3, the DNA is TGTGCCAGCAGTGCTGACGGATCCTACGAGCAGTACTTC. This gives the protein CASSADGSYEQYF.

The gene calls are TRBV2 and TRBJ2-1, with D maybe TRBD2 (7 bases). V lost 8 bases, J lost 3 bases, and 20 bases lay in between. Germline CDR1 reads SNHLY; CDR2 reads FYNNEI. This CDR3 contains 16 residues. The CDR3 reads CASGVGGGHYYNEQFF. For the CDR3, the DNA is TGTGCCAGCGGGGTTGGGGGGGGACATTACTACAATGAGCAGTTCTTC.

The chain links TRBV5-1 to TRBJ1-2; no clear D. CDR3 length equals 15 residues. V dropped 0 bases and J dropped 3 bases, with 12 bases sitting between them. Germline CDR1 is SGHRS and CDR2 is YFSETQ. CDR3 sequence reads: CASSLGHGGDYGYTF. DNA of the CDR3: TGCGCCAGCAGCTTGGGACACGGCGGGGACTATGGCTACACCTTC.

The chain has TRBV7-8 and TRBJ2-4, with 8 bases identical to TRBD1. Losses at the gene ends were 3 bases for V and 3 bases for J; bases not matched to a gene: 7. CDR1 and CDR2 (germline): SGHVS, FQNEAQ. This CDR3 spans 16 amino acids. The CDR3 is CASSFTSGTGKNIQYF. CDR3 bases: TGTGCCAGCAGCTTCACATCCGGGACAGGCAAAAACATTCAGTACTTC.

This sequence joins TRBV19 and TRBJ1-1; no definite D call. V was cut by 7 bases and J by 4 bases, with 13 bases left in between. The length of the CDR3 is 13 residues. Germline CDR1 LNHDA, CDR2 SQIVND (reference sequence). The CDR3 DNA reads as TGTGCCAGTAAATCGGGAGGCTTCACTGAAGCTTTCTTT. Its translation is CASKSGGFTEAFF.

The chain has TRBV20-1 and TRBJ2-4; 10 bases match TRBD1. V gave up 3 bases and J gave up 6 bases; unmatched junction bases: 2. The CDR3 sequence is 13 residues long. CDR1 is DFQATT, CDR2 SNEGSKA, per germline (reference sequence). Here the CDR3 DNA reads TGCAGTGCTAGCCGGGACAGGGGAAACATTCAGTACTTC. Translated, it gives CSASRDRGNIQYF.

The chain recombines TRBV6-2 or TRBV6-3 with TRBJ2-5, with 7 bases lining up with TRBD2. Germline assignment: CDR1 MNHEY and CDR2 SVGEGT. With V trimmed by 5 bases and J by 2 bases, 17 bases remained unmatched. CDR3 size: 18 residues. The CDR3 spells CASSPWGGPLKKQETQYF. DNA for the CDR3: TGTGCCAGCAGTCCGTGGGGGGGACCCCTGAAGAAGCAAGAGACCCAGTACTTC.

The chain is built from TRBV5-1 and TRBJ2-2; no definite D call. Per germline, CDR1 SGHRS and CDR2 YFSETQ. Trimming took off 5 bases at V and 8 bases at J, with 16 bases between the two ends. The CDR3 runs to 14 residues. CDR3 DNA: TGCGCCAGCAGGGTAGGCGCGACGTTGGGGGAGCTGTTTTTT. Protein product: CASRVGATLGELFF.

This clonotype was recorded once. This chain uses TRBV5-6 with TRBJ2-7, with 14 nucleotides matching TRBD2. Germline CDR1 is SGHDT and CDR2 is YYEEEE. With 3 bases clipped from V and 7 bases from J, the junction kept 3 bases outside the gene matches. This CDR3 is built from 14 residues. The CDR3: CASSWGTSGSEQYF. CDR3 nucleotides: TGTGCCAGCAGCTGGGGGACTAGCGGGAGTGAGCAGTACTTC.

For the CDR3, the DNA is TGTGCCAGCAGCTTGGCCGAGGACAGGCGCTCCTACGAGCAGTACTTC. This codes for CASSLAEDRRSYEQYF. The rearrangement links TRBV7-2 to TRBJ2-7; TRBD1 matches at 7 bases. The CDR3 spans 16 residues. Unmatched junction bases numbered 8, after V lost 3 bases and J lost 0 bases. From germline, CDR1 is SGHTA and CDR2 FQGNSA. The full variable domain, with the rest looked up from reference TRBV7-2 and TRBJ2-7, is GAGVSQSPSNKVTEKGKDVELRCDPISGHTALYWYRQSLGQGLEFLIYFQGNSAPDKSGLPSDRFSAERTGGSVSTLTIQRTQQEDSAVYLCASSLAEDRRSYEQYFGPGTRLTVT.